This TCR beta chain was identified in a study of sequential checkpoint blockade in melanoma. Data came from immunoSEQ multiplex PCR; TCRdb stores just in-frame clones and leaves some out. The table shows 9,500 to 15,000 clones, with 82% occurring only once. Noted treatment: randomized to nivolumab then ipilimumab (arm A) or the reverse (arm B). The clonotype originates from a human donor with melanoma. The sample in question was CD8+ T cells sorted from blood (inferred from file names), obtained from a patient given nivolumab and ipilimumab in sequence.

DNA for the CDR3: TGTGCCTGGAGTCCTTGGCAACCGAACACTGAAGCTTTCTTT. The encoded protein is CAWSPWQPNTEAFF. The chain combines TRBV30 with TRBJ1-1; unclear D gene. CDR3 length equals 14 residues. CDR1 and CDR2 (germline): GTSNPN, SVGIG (reference sequence). V shed 2 bases and J shed 1 base, with 11 bases lying between them.